This is a list of T cell receptor beta chains from one sample in a study of Ad26.COV2.S vaccination and SARS-CoV-2 variants. Using immunoSEQ multiplex PCR, the repertoire was profiled, and TCRdb retains in-frame clones only, with some absent. The sample records 350,000 to 550,000 clones, about 88% being singletons. The sample in question was peripheral blood, obtained in a trial of Ad26.COV2.S vaccine versus placebo. The receptors derive from a person aged 18-60 years who received the Ad26.COV2.S COVID-19 vaccine or a placebo. CDR3s include the opening cysteine and the closing phenylalanine or tryptophan. D genes are given only for firm matches. Not all rows give a size; the values are once, few, many and, for expanded clones, a class.

size	V	D	J	DNA	CDR3
NA	TRBV18	NA	TRBJ2-7	TGTGCCAGCTCACTAGGACAGACCTACGAGCAGTACTTC	CASSLGQTYEQYF
NA	TRBV3-1/TRBV3-2	TRBD2	TRBJ2-1	TGTGCCAGCAGCCAAGATTCCGGGGGGGAGCAGCAGTTCTTC	CASSQDSGGEQQFF
few	TRBV20-1	TRBD2	TRBJ2-2	TGCAGTGCTAGTACTAGCGGGGGGTATAGGAATCTCGGGGAGCTGTTTTTT	CSASTSGGYRNLGELFF
NA	TRBV6-5	NA	TRBJ2-3	TGTGCCAGCAGTTTACTAGAGTTGGCAGATACGCAGTATTTT	CASSLLELADTQYF
NA	TRBV18	TRBD1	TRBJ2-7	TGTGCCAGCTCACCTATGGGACAGGGGAACGCCTACGAGCAGTACTTC	CASSPMGQGNAYEQYF
NA	TRBV6-4	NA	TRBJ2-5	TGTGCCAGCAGTGACTTGAGGACTTACCAAGAGACCCAGTACTTC	CASSDLRTYQETQYF
NA	TRBV6-2/TRBV6-3	TRBD1	TRBJ2-3	TGTGCCAGCAGTTCCCTTAGGACAGGGACAGATACGCAGTATTTT	CASSSLRTGTDTQYF
few	TRBV6-5	TRBD1	TRBJ1-2	TGTGCCAGCAGCCTCCGACAGGGATGGAACTATGGCTACACCTTC	CASSLRQGWNYGYTF
NA	TRBV18	NA	TRBJ1-2	TGTGCCAGCTCACCCCGAGTCTTGAACGCGGGTGGCTACACCTTC	CASSPRVLNAGGYTF
NA	TRBV10-1	NA	TRBJ2-5	TGCGCCAGCATCTTGTCGAGGGGGCCGGGGGTCCAAGAGACCCAGTACTTC	CASILSRGPGVQETQYF
NA	TRBV25-1	NA	TRBJ2-5	TGTGCCAGCAAGCTGGGACTTAATTATGGGACCCAGTACTTC	CASKLGLNYGTQYF
few	TRBV19	NA	TRBJ1-5	TGTGCCAGTAGTACTGTCAGGGGATACAATCAGCCCCAGCATTTT	CASSTVRGYNQPQHF
NA	TRBV10-3	TRBD2	TRBJ2-2	TGTGCCATCAGTGCAACAGCGGGAGGTTACACCGGGGAGCTGTTTTTT	CAISATAGGYTGELFF
NA	TRBV20-1	TRBD1	TRBJ1-2	TGCAGTGCTAGTGGAGGGACAGGGGGATATAACTATGGCTACACCTTC	CSASGGTGGYNYGYTF
NA	TRBV2	NA	TRBJ2-4	TGTGCCAGCAGTGAGGTGGCGTTTAGCGTTCAGTACTTC	CASSEVAFSVQYF
NA	TRBV14	NA	TRBJ1-2	TGTGCCAGCAGCCAGGGCGGGTTCTATGGCTACACCTTC	CASSQGGFYGYTF
NA	TRBV19	NA	TRBJ1-5	TGTGCCAGTAGTCTCCTCCCAGTGGTGTATAGCAATCAGCCCCAGCATTTT	CASSLLPVVYSNQPQHF
once	TRBV3-1/TRBV3-2	NA	TRBJ2-2	TGTGCCAGCAGCCAAACTCTTGCTTATGCGGGTCGGATCCCCGGCTGGGGAACCGGGGAGCTGTTTTTT	CASSQTLAYAGRIPGWGTGELFF
NA	TRBV18	NA	TRBJ1-3	TGTGCCAGCTCACCACCAGGAACTGGAAACACCATATATTTT	CASSPPGTGNTIYF
NA	TRBV9	NA	TRBJ1-2	TGTGCCAGCAGCGTAGTGGAGGGGATGGGTGGCTACACCTTC	CASSVVEGMGGYTF
NA	TRBV7-9	TRBD2	TRBJ2-2	TGTGCCAGCAGTACTCGCGGGGGGGCCGGCCTGGGCACCGGGGAGCTGTTTTTT	CASSTRGGAGLGTGELFF
NA	TRBV20-1	NA	TRBJ1-2	TGCAGTGCTCAGACGGGATATGGCTACACCTTC	CSAQTGYGYTF
NA	TRBV3-1/TRBV3-2	NA	TRBJ2-5	TGTGCCAGCAGCCTTCTCGGTCGGAGCCATAAAGTGGAGACCCAGTACTTC	CASSLLGRSHKVETQYF
NA	TRBV20-1	TRBD1	TRBJ1-2	TGCAGTGCTAATGACAGGGGGGGCTATGGCTACACCTTC	CSANDRGGYGYTF
NA	TRBV7-9	NA	TRBJ2-3	TGTGCCAGCAGCTTAACAGGGAGCACAGATACGCAGTATTTT	CASSLTGSTDTQYF
NA	TRBV6-5	NA	TRBJ2-2	TGTGCCAGCAGGGGACGGGGGTACGGGACCGGGGAGCTGTTTTTT	CASRGRGYGTGELFF
NA	TRBV5-6	NA	TRBJ1-4	TGTGCCAGCAGCAGTATACAAACACCTAATGAAAAACTGTTTTTT	CASSSIQTPNEKLFF
NA	TRBV6-4	TRBD2	TRBJ2-1	TGTGCCAGCAGCCCGCGGGGGGGCCTTGGGGAGCAGTTCTTC	CASSPRGGLGEQFF
NA	TRBV28	TRBD1	TRBJ1-5	TGTGCCAGCAGTGCTTACAGGGGGCTGCAGCCCCAGCATTTT	CASSAYRGLQPQHF
NA	TRBV5-1	TRBD1	TRBJ2-7	TGCGCCAGCAGCTTGTTCGGGACAGGGCCCTACGAGCAGTACTTC	CASSLFGTGPYEQYF
NA	TRBV9	TRBD2	TRBJ2-3	TGTGCCAGCAGCGCCCGACTAGCGGTTACTAGCACAGATACGCAGTATTTT	CASSARLAVTSTDTQYF
NA	TRBV7-3	NA	TRBJ2-3	TGTGCCAGCAGCCCAGGGACAGATACGCAGTATTTT	CASSPGTDTQYF
NA	TRBV5-1	TRBD1	TRBJ2-3	TGCGCCAGCAGCCTGGGACAGCGCACAGATACGCAGTATTTT	CASSLGQRTDTQYF
once	TRBV18	TRBD1	TRBJ1-1	TGTGCCAGCTCTCGACAACAGGGGGCCACTGAAGCTTTCTTT	CASSRQQGATEAFF
NA	TRBV5-1	NA	TRBJ2-3	TGCGCCAGCAGCACTCCGGGACGAAGGACAGATACGCAGTATTTT	CASSTPGRRTDTQYF
NA	TRBV7-6	NA	TRBJ1-3	TGTGCCAGCAGCTTAGCAAGTACTACAGGGATCGGAGGAAACACCATATATTTT	CASSLASTTGIGGNTIYF
NA	TRBV28	TRBD1	TRBJ1-2	TGTGCCAGCAGGAACCGACTTCGGGACAGGGTGGGCGGCTACACCTTC	CASRNRLRDRVGGYTF
NA	TRBV11-2	NA	TRBJ2-3	TGTGCCAGCAGCTTCCCGGGCTTCGGGTACGGAGATACGCAGTATTTT	CASSFPGFGYGDTQYF
once	TRBV7-3	NA	TRBJ1-1	TGTGCCAGCAGCTTAGAGCTGAACACTGAAGCTTTCTTT	CASSLELNTEAFF
NA	TRBV11-3	NA	TRBJ2-2	TGTGCCAGCAGCCCGAACACCGGGGAGCTGTTTTTT	CASSPNTGELFF
NA	TRBV2	TRBD2	TRBJ2-3	TGTGCCAGCGGCGGGACTAGCCAGACAGATACGCAGTATTTT	CASGGTSQTDTQYF
NA	TRBV9	NA	TRBJ2-5	TGTGCCAGCAGCGTCGTGGGAGTGGGGCAAGAGACCCAGTACTTC	CASSVVGVGQETQYF
NA	TRBV4-3	NA	TRBJ1-2	TGCGCCAGCAGCCAGACAGACGGTTCTAACTATGGCTACACCTTC	CASSQTDGSNYGYTF
NA	TRBV6-5	NA	TRBJ2-1	TGTGCCAGCAGTTCGGACAGGCGGGGTGAGCAGTTCTTC	CASSSDRRGEQFF